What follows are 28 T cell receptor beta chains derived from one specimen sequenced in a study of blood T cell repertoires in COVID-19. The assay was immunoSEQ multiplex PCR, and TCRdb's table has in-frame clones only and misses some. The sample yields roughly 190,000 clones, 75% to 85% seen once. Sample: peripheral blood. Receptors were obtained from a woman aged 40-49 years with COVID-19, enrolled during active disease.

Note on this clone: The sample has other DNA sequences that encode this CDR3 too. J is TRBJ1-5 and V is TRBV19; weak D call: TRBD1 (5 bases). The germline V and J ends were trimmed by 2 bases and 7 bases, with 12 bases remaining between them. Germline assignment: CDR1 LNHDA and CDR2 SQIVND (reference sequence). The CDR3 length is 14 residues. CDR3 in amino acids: CASSIQGLGQPQHF. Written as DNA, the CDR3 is TGTGCCAGTAGTATACAGGGATTAGGCCAGCCCCAGCATTTT.

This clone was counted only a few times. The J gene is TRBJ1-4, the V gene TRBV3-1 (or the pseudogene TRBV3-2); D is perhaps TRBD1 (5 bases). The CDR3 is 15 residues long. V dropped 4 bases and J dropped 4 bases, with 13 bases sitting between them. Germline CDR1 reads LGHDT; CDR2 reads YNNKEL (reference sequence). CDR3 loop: CASSRTWGGNEKLFF. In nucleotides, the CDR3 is TGTGCCAGCAGCCGGACCTGGGGCGGTAATGAAAAACTGTTTTTT.

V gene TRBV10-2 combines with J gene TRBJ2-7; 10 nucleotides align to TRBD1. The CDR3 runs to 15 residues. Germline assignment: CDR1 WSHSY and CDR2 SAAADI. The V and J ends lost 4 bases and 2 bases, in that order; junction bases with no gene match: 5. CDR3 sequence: CASSGDRGKPYEQYF. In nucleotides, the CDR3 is TGCGCCAGCAGTGGGGACAGGGGAAAACCCTACGAGCAGTACTTC.

The DNA of the CDR3 is TGTGCCAGTAAAACGACAGGGGTTAGGCAGCCCCAGCATTTT. Protein: CASKTTGVRQPQHF. This chain links TRBV2 with TRBJ1-5; 8 bases are a match to TRBD1. The trim removed 9 bases at V and 7 bases at J, leaving 11 bases unmatched. Looked up from germline, CDR1 is SNHLY and CDR2 is FYNNEI. The CDR3 is made up of 14 amino acids. The entire variable domain, with the rest obtained from reference TRBV2 and TRBJ1-5, is as follows: EPEVTQTPSHQVTQMGQEVILRCVPISNHLYFYWYRQILGQKVEFLVSFYNNEISEKSEIFDDQFSVERPDGSNFTLKIRSTKLEDSAMYFCASKTTGVRQPQHFGDGTRLSIL.

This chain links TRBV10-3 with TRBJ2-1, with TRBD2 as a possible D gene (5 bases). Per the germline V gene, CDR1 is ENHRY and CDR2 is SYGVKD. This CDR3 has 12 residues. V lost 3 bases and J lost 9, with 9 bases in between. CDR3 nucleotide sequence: TGTGCCATCAGTGATGTTAGCGTTGAGCAGTTCTTC. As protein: CAISDVSVEQFF.

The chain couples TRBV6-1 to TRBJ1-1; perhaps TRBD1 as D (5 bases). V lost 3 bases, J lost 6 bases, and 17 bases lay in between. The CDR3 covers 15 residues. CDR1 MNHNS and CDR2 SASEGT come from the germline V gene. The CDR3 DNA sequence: TGTGCCAGCAGTGATATCGGGGGGGACTATCCTGAAGCTTTCTTT. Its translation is CASSDIGGDYPEAFF.

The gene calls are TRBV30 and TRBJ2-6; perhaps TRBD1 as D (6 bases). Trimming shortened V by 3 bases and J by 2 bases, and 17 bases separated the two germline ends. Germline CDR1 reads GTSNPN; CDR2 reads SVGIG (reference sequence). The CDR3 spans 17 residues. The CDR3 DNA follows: TGTGCCTGGAGGCGTAAGGTTGGGGGCGCTGGGGCCAACGTCCTGACTTTC. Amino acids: CAWRRKVGGAGANVLTF.

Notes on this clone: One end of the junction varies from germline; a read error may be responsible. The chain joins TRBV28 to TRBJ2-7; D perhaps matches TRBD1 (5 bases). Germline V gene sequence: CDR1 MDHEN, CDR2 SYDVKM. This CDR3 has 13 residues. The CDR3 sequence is CASTLTASYEQYF. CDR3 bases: TGTGCCAGCACCCTGACAGCCTCCTACGAGCAATACTTC.

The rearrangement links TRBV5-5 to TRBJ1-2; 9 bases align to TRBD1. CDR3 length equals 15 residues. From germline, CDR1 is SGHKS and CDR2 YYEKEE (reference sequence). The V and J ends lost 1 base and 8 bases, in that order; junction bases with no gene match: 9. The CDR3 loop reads CASSLFRTGASGYTF. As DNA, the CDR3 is TGTGCCAGCAGCTTGTTCCGGACAGGGGCGAGCGGCTACACCTTC.

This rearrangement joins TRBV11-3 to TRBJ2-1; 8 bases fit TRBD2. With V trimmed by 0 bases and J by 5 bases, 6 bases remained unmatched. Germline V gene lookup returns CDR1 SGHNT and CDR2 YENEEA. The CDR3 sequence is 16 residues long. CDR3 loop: CASSLESGRKNNEQFF. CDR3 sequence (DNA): TGTGCCAGCAGCTTAGAAAGCGGGAGAAAGAACAATGAGCAGTTCTTC. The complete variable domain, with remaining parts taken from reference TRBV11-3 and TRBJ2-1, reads EAGVVQSPRYKIIEKKQPVAFWCNPISGHNTLYWYLQNLGQGPELLIRYENEEAVDDSQLPKDRFSAERLKGVDSTLKIQPAELGDSAVYLCASSLESGRKNNEQFFGPGTRLTVL.

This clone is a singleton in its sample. This CDR3 reads CASSQAPGSTYEQYV. As DNA, the CDR3 is TGCGCCAGCAGCCAAGCCCCAGGATCGACCTACGAGCAGTACGTC. V usage is TRBV4-1 and J usage is TRBJ2-7; no firm D call. Germline V CDR1 and CDR2: MGHRA, YSYEKL. The CDR3 extends over 15 amino acids. V was pared by 1 base and J by 2 bases, with 12 bases between.

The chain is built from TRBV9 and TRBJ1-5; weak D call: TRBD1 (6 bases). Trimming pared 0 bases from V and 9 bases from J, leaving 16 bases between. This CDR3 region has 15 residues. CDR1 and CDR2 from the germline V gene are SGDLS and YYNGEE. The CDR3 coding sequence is TGTGCCAGCAGCGTAGTTGGGGGCTTCGCGGGGCCCCAGCATTTT. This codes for CASSVVGGFAGPQHF.

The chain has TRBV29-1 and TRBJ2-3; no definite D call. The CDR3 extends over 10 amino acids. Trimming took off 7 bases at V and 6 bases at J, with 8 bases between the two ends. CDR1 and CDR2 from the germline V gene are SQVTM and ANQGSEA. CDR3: CSASRDTQYF. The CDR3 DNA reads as TGCAGCGCCTCTAGGGATACGCAGTATTTT.

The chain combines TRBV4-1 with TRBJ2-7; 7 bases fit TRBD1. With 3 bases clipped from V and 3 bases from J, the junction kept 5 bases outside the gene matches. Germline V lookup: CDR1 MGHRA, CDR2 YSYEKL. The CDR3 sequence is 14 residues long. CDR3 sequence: CASSQGTAGYEQYV. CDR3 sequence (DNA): TGCGCCAGCAGCCAGGGGACAGCAGGCTACGAGCAGTACGTC.

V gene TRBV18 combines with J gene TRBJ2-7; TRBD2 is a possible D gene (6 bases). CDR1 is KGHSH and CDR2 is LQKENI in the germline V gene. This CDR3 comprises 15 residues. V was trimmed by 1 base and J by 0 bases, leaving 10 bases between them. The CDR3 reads CASSPLAGSSYEQYV. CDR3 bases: TGTGCCAGCTCACCACTGGCCGGGAGCTCCTACGAGCAGTACGTC.

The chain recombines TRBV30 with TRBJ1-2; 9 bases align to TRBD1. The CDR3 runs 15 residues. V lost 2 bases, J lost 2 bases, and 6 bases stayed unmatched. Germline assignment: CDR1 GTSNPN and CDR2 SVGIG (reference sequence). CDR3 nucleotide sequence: TGTGCCTGGAGTTTCCGGGACAGGGTGAACTATGGCTACACCTTC. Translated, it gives CAWSFRDRVNYGYTF.

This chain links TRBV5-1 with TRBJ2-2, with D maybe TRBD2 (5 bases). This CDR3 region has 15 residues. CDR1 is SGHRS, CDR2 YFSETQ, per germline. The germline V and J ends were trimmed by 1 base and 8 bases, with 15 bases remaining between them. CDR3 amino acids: CASSLTERSLGELFF. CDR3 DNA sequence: TGCGCCAGCAGCTTGACGGAGCGGTCGTTGGGGGAGCTGTTTTTT.

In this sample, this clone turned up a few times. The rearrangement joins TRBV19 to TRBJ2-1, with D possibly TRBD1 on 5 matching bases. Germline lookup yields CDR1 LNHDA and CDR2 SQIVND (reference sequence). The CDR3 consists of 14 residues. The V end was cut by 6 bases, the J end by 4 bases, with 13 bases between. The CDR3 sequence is CASREQERYNEQFF. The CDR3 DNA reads TGTGCCAGTAGAGAACAGGAAAGATACAATGAGCAGTTCTTC.

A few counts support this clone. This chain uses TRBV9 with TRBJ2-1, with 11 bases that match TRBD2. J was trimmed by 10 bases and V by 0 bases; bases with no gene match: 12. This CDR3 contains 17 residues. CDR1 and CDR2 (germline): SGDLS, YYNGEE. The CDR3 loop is CASSVATGLAGGWEQFF. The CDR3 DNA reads TGTGCCAGCAGCGTAGCTACAGGGCTAGCGGGGGGCTGGGAGCAGTTCTTC.

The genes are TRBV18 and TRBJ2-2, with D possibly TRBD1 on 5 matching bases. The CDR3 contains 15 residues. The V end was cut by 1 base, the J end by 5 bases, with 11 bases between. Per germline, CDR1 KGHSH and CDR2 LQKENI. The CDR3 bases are TGTGCCAGCTCACCACTATTCAGGGAAACCGGGGAGCTGTTTTTT. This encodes CASSPLFRETGELFF.

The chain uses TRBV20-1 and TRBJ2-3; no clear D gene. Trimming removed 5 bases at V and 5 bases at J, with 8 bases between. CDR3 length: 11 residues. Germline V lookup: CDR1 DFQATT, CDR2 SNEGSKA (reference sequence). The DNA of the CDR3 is TGCAGTGCTGGGCCCGGAGATACGCAGTATTTT. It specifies CSAGPGDTQYF.

The CDR3 sequence is CASSQAVVNEQFF. The CDR3 nucleotides read TGCGCCAGCAGCCAAGCCGTAGTCAATGAGCAGTTCTTC. The gene calls are TRBV4-1 and TRBJ2-1; D is unresolved. Trimming cost V 1 base and J 6 bases, with 7 bases left between them. The CDR3 sequence is 13 residues long. Germline loops: CDR1 MGHRA, CDR2 YSYEKL.

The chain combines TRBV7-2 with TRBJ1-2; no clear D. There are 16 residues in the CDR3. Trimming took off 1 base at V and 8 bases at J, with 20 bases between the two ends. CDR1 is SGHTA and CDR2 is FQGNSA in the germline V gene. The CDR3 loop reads CASSLVGSGIGRGYTF. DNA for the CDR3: TGTGCCAGCAGCTTAGTTGGTAGTGGCATCGGGAGGGGCTACACCTTC.

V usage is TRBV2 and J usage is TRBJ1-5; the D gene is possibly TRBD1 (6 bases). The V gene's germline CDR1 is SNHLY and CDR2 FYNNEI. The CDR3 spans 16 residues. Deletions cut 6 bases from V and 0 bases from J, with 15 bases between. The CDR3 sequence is CASSGTLPYSNQPQHF. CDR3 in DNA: TGTGCCAGCAGCGGGACACTTCCATATAGCAATCAGCCCCAGCATTTT.

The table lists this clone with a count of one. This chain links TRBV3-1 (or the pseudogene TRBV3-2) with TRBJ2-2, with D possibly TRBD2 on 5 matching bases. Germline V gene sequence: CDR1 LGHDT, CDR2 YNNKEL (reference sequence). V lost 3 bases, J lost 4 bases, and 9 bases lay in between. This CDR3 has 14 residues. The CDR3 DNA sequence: TGTGCCAGCAGCCAGCCGGGGTCCACCGGGGAGCTGTTTTTT. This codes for CASSQPGSTGELFF.

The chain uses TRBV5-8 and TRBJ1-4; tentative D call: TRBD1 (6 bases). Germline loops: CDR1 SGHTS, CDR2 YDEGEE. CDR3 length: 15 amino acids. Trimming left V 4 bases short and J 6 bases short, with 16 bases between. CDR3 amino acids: CASSRSQGNYEKLFF. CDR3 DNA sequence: TGTGCCAGCAGCCGTTCTCAGGGGAACTATGAAAAACTGTTTTTT.

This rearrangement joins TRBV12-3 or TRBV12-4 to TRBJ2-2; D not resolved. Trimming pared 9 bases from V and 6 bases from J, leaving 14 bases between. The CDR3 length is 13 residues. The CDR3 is CASKILVSGELFF. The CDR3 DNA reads TGTGCCAGTAAAATTCTAGTGTCCGGGGAGCTGTTTTTT.

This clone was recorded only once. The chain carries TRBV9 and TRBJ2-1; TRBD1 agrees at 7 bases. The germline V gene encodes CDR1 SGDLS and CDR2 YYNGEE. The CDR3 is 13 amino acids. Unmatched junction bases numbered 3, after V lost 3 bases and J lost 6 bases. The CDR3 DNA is TGTGCCAGCAGCGCCCGACAGGGCAATGAGCAGTTCTTC. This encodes CASSARQGNEQFF.